The rows below give T cell receptor beta chains drawn from one sample of a study of cytomegalovirus exposure and HLA in healthy donors. Generated by immunoSEQ multiplex PCR, the TCRdb table keeps only in-frame clones and is missing some. The sample has about 180,000 clones; about 79% are singletons. The source material was PBMCs. The source is a girl between 2 and 10 years old in good health and CMV-seropositive. CDR3s include the opening cysteine and the closing phenylalanine or tryptophan. The order of the fields is V gene, D gene, J gene, clone size, CDR3 DNA, CDR3 protein. D genes are given only for firm matches. A clone size is listed for some rows: how often the clone was seen (once, few, many), or a class if it is expanded.

TRBV2	TRBD1	TRBJ1-2	.	TGTGCCAACACCGCCAGGGACAGCGACTATGGCTACACCTTC	CANTARDSDYGYTF
TRBV19	TRBD1	TRBJ2-2	.	TGTGCCACCCAAGGTAGGGGGCACCGGGCCGGGGAGCTGTTTTTT	CATQGRGHRAGELFF
TRBV5-6	.	TRBJ1-1	.	TGTGCCAGCAGCTTGGTGAGATGTGAAGCTTTCTTT	CASSLVRCEAFF
TRBV9	TRBD1	TRBJ2-7	.	TGTGCCAGCAGCTCTCGAGGGGGACAGGCAGGCGACGAGCAGTACTTC	CASSSRGGQAGDEQYF
TRBV28	TRBD1	TRBJ2-3	.	TGTGCCAGCAGTTCGACAGGGCATGCCACAGATACGCAGTATTTT	CASSSTGHATDTQYF
TRBV9	TRBD2	TRBJ2-3	.	TGTGCCAGCAGCGTAGGGACTAGCTCTCCAGATACGCAGTATTTT	CASSVGTSSPDTQYF
TRBV4-1	.	TRBJ2-1	.	TGCGCCAGCAGCCCCCGACTAGGAGGCTATGAGCAGTTCTTC	CASSPRLGGYEQFF
TRBV6-5	TRBD2	TRBJ2-7	few	TGTGCCAGCAGCCCACCCCTAGCGGGACCCCTCGAGCAGTACTTC	CASSPPLAGPLEQYF
TRBV7-3	.	TRBJ2-3	few	TGTGCCAGCAGCGGTTGGCCCAGGGGAGCAGATACGCAGTATTTT	CASSGWPRGADTQYF
TRBV19	.	TRBJ1-6	.	TGTGCCAGTAGTATCTCTTCAGAAAATAATTCACCCCTCCACTTT	CASSISSENNSPLHF
TRBV5-6	.	TRBJ2-7	few	TGTGCCAGCAGACAGATTTTCTCCTACGAGCAGTACTTC	CASRQIFSYEQYF
TRBV13	.	TRBJ2-1	.	TGTGCCAGCAGCTTGTCTAGCGTCGATGAGCAGTTCTTC	CASSLSSVDEQFF
TRBV6-5	TRBD2	TRBJ2-7	few	TGTGCCAGCAGTTACTCCGGGGGACTAGTATACGAGCAGTACTTC	CASSYSGGLVYEQYF
TRBV7-8	.	TRBJ1-5	.	TGTGCCAGCAGCTTACAGGGAGGGTATCAGCCCCAGCATTTT	CASSLQGGYQPQHF
TRBV7-6	TRBD2	TRBJ2-1	once	TGTGCCAGCAGCTTGGGGGGAGGGTACAATGAGCAGTTCTTC	CASSLGGGYNEQFF
TRBV27	TRBD1	TRBJ2-7	.	TGTGCCAGCAGTTTCGGGACAGGGGGCGACGAGCAGTACTTC	CASSFGTGGDEQYF
TRBV5-1	TRBD2	TRBJ2-7	.	TGCGCCAGCCGGGGGGGCACCTACGAGCAGTACTTC	CASRGGTYEQYF
TRBV18	.	TRBJ1-5	.	TGTGCCAGCTCACCTCGGGGGATTAGCAATCAGCCCCAGCATTTT	CASSPRGISNQPQHF
TRBV4-2	TRBD1	TRBJ1-2	.	TGTGCCAGCAGCCAAGACGTCAGGGGGCGGCTTGGCTACACCTTC	CASSQDVRGRLGYTF
TRBV11-2	.	TRBJ2-7	.	TGTGCCAGCAGCTTAGAGGACTATTTACGTCGCGAGCAGTACTTC	CASSLEDYLRREQYF
TRBV1	.	TRBJ2-1	.	TGCACCAGCACTTTAGCGGGAGTCAGGTTCCCGCGCTCGTACAATGAGCAGTTCTTC	CTSTLAGVRFPRSYNEQFF
TRBV28	.	TRBJ2-3	once	TGTGCCAGCAGTCTTAGCGATACGCAGTATTTT	CASSLSDTQYF
TRBV6-5	.	TRBJ1-2	.	TGTGCCAGCAGTTCCCCGGGGAGGGGAGACTATGGCTACACCTTC	CASSSPGRGDYGYTF
TRBV27	.	TRBJ1-1	once	TGTGCCAGCAGTGTCTCCAGGGTCGGACGAATGAACACTGAAGCTTTCTTT	CASSVSRVGRMNTEAFF
TRBV6-1	.	TRBJ2-7	.	TGTGCCAGCACAAGGACAGCCGGGAACTCCTACGAGCAGTACTTC	CASTRTAGNSYEQYF
TRBV2	TRBD2	TRBJ2-1	.	TGTGCCAGCAGTGAAGCAGGACTAGCGAACAATGAGCAGTTCTTC	CASSEAGLANNEQFF
TRBV30	.	TRBJ1-1	few	TGTGCCTGGAAGGAGAGCTGGAACACTGAAGCTTTCTTT	CAWKESWNTEAFF
TRBV11-3	.	TRBJ2-3	once	TGTGCCAGCAGCTACCAGGATACGCAGTATTTT	CASSYQDTQYF
TRBV28	.	TRBJ1-2	.	TGTGCCAGCAGTTTCGTCGGGTTGGGTGGCTACACCTTC	CASSFVGLGGYTF
TRBV28	TRBD2	TRBJ2-1	.	TGTGCCAGCAGTTTGGCGGGAGTGACCTACAATGAGCAGTTCTTC	CASSLAGVTYNEQFF
TRBV30	.	TRBJ2-1	once	TGTGCCTGGAGTGTACGGTGGGCCAGTGAGCAGTTCTTC	CAWSVRWASEQFF
TRBV27	.	TRBJ1-2	.	TGTGCCAGCAGTCCCAGATCTTCTAACTATGGCTACACCTTC	CASSPRSSNYGYTF
TRBV2	.	TRBJ1-5	once	TGTGCCAGCAGTCTTACAGGGAGCAATCAGCCCCAGCATTTT	CASSLTGSNQPQHF
TRBV14	TRBD2	TRBJ2-7	.	TGTGCCAGCAGCCAAGAGACTAGCGGATACGAGCAGTACTTC	CASSQETSGYEQYF
TRBV5-4	TRBD2	TRBJ2-3	.	TGTGCCAGCAGCCCCGAAGGGATGGCGGGAGGGTTGGGTACGCAGTATTTT	CASSPEGMAGGLGTQYF
TRBV30	TRBD1	TRBJ1-6	.	TGTGCCTGGAGTGTACTTAGGGTGAAGGGGGCTAATTCACCCCTCCACTTT	CAWSVLRVKGANSPLHF
TRBV27	TRBD1	TRBJ2-2	.	TGTGCCAGCAGTCTACGACAGGGGTCGGACACCGGGGAGCTGTTTTTT	CASSLRQGSDTGELFF
TRBV7-7	TRBD2	TRBJ2-3	.	TGTGCTAGCAGCCTTAGCGGGAGAGGCGATACGCAGTATTTT	CASSLSGRGDTQYF
TRBV2	.	TRBJ1-5	.	TGTGCCAGCAGTGCGGGTAACCTAAATCAGCCCCAGCATTTT	CASSAGNLNQPQHF
TRBV6-5	.	TRBJ2-3	once	TGTGCCAGCAGTTACATGAGGGTAGCTGGCACAGATACGCAGTATTTT	CASSYMRVAGTDTQYF
TRBV5-1	.	TRBJ2-7	.	TGCGCCAGCAGCTTGAGCAGGTCCTACGAGCAGTACTTC	CASSLSRSYEQYF